This T cell receptor (beta chain) is from a study of vaccination effects on CD4 cells after COVID-19. After removal of 5 bases from V and 6 bases from J, the junction contained 11 bases not matched to a gene. In germline, CDR1 is LNHDA, CDR2 SQIVND (reference sequence). The CDR3 is made up of 15 amino acids. Remarks on this clone: The antigen remains undetermined.

The study's findings and limits: Marked clonal contraction of infection- and vaccine-induced clones was seen late after vaccination.

Antigen-specific CD4+ T cells were expanded (with viral peptide pools) by the ViraFEST assay ahead of sequencing. CD4+ T cell isolation took place after about 11 days of culture. Everyone in the study got two shots of either the BNT162b2 or mRNA-1273 vaccine. Nucleocapsid antibodies stayed negative before and after vaccination, showing no earlier SARS-CoV-2 infection. PBMC were cultured at a few million per well with 10 IU/ml IL-2 and around 10 ug/ml peptides. Fresh IL-2-containing medium replaced half the medium on days 3 and 7. Method: immunoSEQ multiplex PCR; TCRdb's copy keeps in-frame clones and lacks some. The sample records around 23,000 clones, roughly three quarters being singletons.

The TCR sequence derives from a human donor who received a COVID-19 vaccine. The material sequenced was CD4+ T cells from PBMCs cultured with HCoV-229E spike peptides, taken after COVID-19 vaccination. The chain combines TRBV19 with TRBJ2-3; 7 bases are shared with TRBD1. The CDR3 nucleotides read TGTGCCAGTAGTCGACAGGGTATCTCTTCGGATACGCAGTATTTT. Protein product: CASSRQGISSDTQYF.